Given below is one TCR beta chain in context. The data originate from a study of CD8 T cells in Susac syndrome. Random hexamers were used to reverse transcribe an amount of roughly 0.45 to 1 ug RNA. In TCRdb, the immunoSEQ multiplex PCR reads were re-called with MiXCR into one record per CDR3 protein. Among about 400,000 distinct CDR3 sequences listed, roughly 85% were seen once. V was clipped by 5 bases and J by 1 base, with 8 bases between them. The CDR3 sequence is 13 residues long. CDR1 MNHEY and CDR2 SMNVEV come from the germline V gene (reference sequence). The receptor's source is a human donor with multiple sclerosis. The sequenced sample was CD8+ T cells from PBMCs. The chain has TRBV27 and TRBJ1-1; D is uncertain. CDR3: CASSGLTNTEAFF. The CDR3 DNA follows: TGTGCCAGCAGTGGGCTGACGAACACTGAAGCTTTCTTT.